The 10 T cell receptor beta chains below all came from one sample that was sequenced in a study of PD-L1 blockade in urothelial cancer. Time point reported: pretreatment peripheral blood. Profiling relied on immunoSEQ multiplex PCR, and the TCRdb table lists in-frame clones only, not all of them. The data contain 50,000 to 75,000 clones, about 81% of them singletons. The sample consisted of PBMCs, taken around atezolizumab (anti-PD-L1) treatment. These TCRs come from a man aged 65 to 79 with urothelial cancer.

The chain recombines TRBV27 with TRBJ2-1; TRBD2 is a possible D gene (6 bases). V was trimmed by 0 bases and J by 0 bases, leaving 9 bases between them. This CDR3 comprises 16 residues. Germline assignment: CDR1 MNHEY and CDR2 SMNVEV (reference sequence). CDR3: CASSLSSGSSYNEQFF. The CDR3 bases are TGTGCCAGCAGTTTATCTAGCGGAAGCTCCTACAATGAGCAGTTCTTC.

In this sample, this clone turned up once. The J gene is TRBJ1-5, the V gene TRBV19; maybe TRBD1 (6 bases). CDR1 and CDR2 (germline): LNHDA, SQIVND (reference sequence). CDR3 length equals 13 residues. V shed 4 bases and J shed 8 bases, with 12 bases lying between them. DNA of the CDR3: TGTGCCAGTAGTAGGACAGCGGGGGAGCCCCAGCATTTT. It is translated as CASSRTAGEPQHF.

V gene TRBV7-6 combines with J gene TRBJ2-7, with D possibly matching TRBD2 (5 bases). From germline, CDR1 is SGHVS and CDR2 FNYEAQ. Trimming cost V 2 bases and J 7 bases, with 15 bases left between them. The CDR3 spans 14 residues. The CDR3 nucleotides read TGTGCCAGCAGCTTAATCCCCTCACCGGGGGAGCAGTACTTC. Translation gives CASSLIPSPGEQYF.

Here the CDR3 reads CASSLSGQGNQPQHF. The CDR3 nucleotides are TGTGCCAGCAGTTTATCGGGACAGGGGAATCAGCCCCAGCATTTT. The V gene is TRBV27, the J gene TRBJ1-5, with 10 nucleotides matching TRBD1. The CDR3 contains 15 residues. The ends lost 0 bases at V and 4 bases at J; junction bases unmatched: 0. Looked up from germline, CDR1 is MNHEY and CDR2 is SMNVEV (reference sequence).

The chain is built from TRBV6-6 and TRBJ1-2; TRBD1 might be the D (5 bases). This CDR3 contains 14 residues. Germline loops: CDR1 MNHNY, CDR2 SVGAGI (reference sequence). Trimming cost V 9 bases and J 4 bases, with 18 bases left between them. CDR3 amino acids: CASRSGDRGYGYTF. The CDR3 region has the DNA TGTGCCAGTAGGTCGGGGGACCGGGGCTATGGCTACACCTTC.

The CDR3 here is CASSIPPAGRSLNTEAFF. CDR3 coding DNA: TGTGCCAGTAGTATACCCCCGGCAGGGAGGTCTCTGAACACTGAAGCTTTCTTT. The rearrangement links TRBV19 to TRBJ1-1; D possibly corresponds to TRBD1 (5 bases). V was clipped by 2 bases and J by 0 bases, with 19 bases between them. In germline, CDR1 is LNHDA, CDR2 SQIVND (reference sequence). CDR3 length equals 18 residues.

The chain uses TRBV5-1 and TRBJ1-3; D is unresolved. Germline assignment: CDR1 SGHRS and CDR2 YFSETQ. CDR3 size: 12 residues. With 2 bases removed from V and 9 bases from J, the gap between germline ends came to 9 bases. The DNA for the CDR3 is TGCGCCAGCAGCTTTGAGGGTACCACCATATATTTT. It codes for CASSFEGTTIYF.

This rearrangement joins TRBV6-1 to TRBJ2-3; a weak D match, TRBD2 (5 bases). Germline V gene lookup returns CDR1 MNHNS and CDR2 SASEGT. CDR3 length: 15 residues. The germline V and J ends were trimmed by 7 bases and 1 base, with 15 bases remaining between them. This chain's CDR3 is CASNPGGLRTDTQYF. CDR3 DNA: TGTGCCAGCAATCCCGGAGGCCTCCGCACAGATACGCAGTATTTT.

This clone turned up a few times. The V and J genes are TRBV5-1 and TRBJ1-1; no clear D gene. The germline gives CDR1 SGHRS, CDR2 YFSETQ. This CDR3 has 13 residues. V was trimmed by 0 bases and J by 4 bases, leaving 7 bases between them. CDR3 region: CASSLVLSTEAFF. The CDR3, as DNA: TGCGCCAGCAGCTTGGTACTCTCCACTGAAGCTTTCTTT.

The V and J genes are TRBV30 and TRBJ1-2; D remains ambiguous. This CDR3 comprises 13 residues. The germline V gene encodes CDR1 GTSNPN and CDR2 SVGIG (reference sequence). The germline V and J ends were trimmed by 3 bases and 0 bases, with 8 bases remaining between them. This CDR3 is CAWSLQANYGYTF. In nucleotides, the CDR3 is TGTGCCTGGAGCTTGCAGGCTAACTATGGCTACACCTTC.